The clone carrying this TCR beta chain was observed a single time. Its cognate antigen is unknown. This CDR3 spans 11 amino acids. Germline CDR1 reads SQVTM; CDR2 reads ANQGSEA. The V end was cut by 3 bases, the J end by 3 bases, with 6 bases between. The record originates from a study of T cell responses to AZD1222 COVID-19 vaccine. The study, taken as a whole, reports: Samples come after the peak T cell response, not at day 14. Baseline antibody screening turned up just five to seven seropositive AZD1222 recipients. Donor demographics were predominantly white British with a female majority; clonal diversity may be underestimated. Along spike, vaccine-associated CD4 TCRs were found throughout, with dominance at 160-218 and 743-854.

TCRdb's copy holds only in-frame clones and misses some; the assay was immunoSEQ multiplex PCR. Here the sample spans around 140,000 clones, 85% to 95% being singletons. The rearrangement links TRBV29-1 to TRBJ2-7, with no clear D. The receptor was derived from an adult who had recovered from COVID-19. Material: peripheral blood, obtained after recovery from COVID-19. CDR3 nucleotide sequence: TGCAGCGTTGAGGAGAACTACGAGCAGTACTTC. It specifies CSVEENYEQYF.